This T cell receptor (beta chain) was sequenced during a study of shared clonotypes between healthy human individuals. Study-level results: Tissue TCR repertoires likely differ from these blood-only repertoires.

Terminally differentiated effector memory CD45RA+ cells were excluded by CCR7 positive selection of CD45RO-negative cells. Profiled with immunoSEQ multiplex PCR; TCRdb holds only in-frame clones, not every one. The repertoire holds 2 million to 2.5 million clones, with about 95% as singletons. Deletions cut 5 bases from V and 2 bases from J, with 19 bases between. This CDR3 spans 17 amino acids. Germline V gene sequence: CDR1 SEHNR, CDR2 FQNEAQ (reference sequence). Notes on this clone: Its antigen is not known.

The sample was naive CD8+ T cells sorted from blood. This TCR came from a young man in good health. The chain carries TRBV7-9 and TRBJ1-3; D is perhaps TRBD1 (6 bases). CDR3: CASSPPLFGDTGNTIYF. CDR3 nucleotide sequence: TGTGCCAGCAGCCCTCCCTTATTCGGGGACACTGGAAACACCATATATTTT.